The clone carrying this TCR beta chain was seen a few times. Germline assignment: CDR1 ENHRY and CDR2 SYGVKD. The trim removed 1 base at V and 12 bases at J, leaving 8 bases unmatched. The CDR3 is made up of 16 amino acids. Investigators reverse transcribed all isolated RNA, so they sequenced expressed TCRB transcripts. Assay: immunoSEQ multiplex PCR; the TCRdb copy retains only in-frame clones and omits some. The table shows a few hundred thousand clones, with 11% occurring only once. This sample stems from a study of beta chain features in type 1 diabetes. About the study: Sorted cells numbering roughly 100,000,000 were examined across all samples.

The sequenced material came from naive CD4+ T cells from blood. This receptor was identified in a woman in her 30s in good health. This chain joins TRBV10-3 and TRBJ2-1; 14 bases fit TRBD2. CDR3 in DNA: TGTGCCATCAGTGAGTTTCCAGGGACTAGCGGGAGAAGGCAGTTCTTC. It specifies CAISEFPGTSGRRQFF.